Listed below are T cell receptor beta chains from one sample, sequenced in a study of blood T cell repertoires in COVID-19. Generated by immunoSEQ multiplex PCR, the TCRdb table keeps only in-frame clones and is missing some. Of about 36,000 clones detected, roughly 73% appear once; the ten largest clones hold around 35%. The sequenced sample was peripheral blood. The source is a man between 60 and 70 years old with acute or convalescent COVID-19. Both conserved end residues are part of each CDR3. D genes are given only for firm matches.

>TRBJ2-3|.|TRBV4-3
CASSQEGGARAVTDTQYF
>TRBJ2-5|TRBD2|TRBV13
CASGLGGIGATQYF
>TRBJ1-2|TRBD1|TRBV11-3
CASSLRRQGRGGYTF
>TRBJ2-7|TRBD2|TRBV5-1
CASSLDRWSGSNYEQYF
>TRBJ2-2|.|TRBV3-1/TRBV3-2
CASSRERVNTGELFF
>TRBJ2-7|TRBD2|TRBV9
CASSALPGLAYEQYF
>TRBJ1-6|.|TRBV4-2
CASSQDTQGSSPLHF
>TRBJ1-3|.|TRBV5-1
CASSYDSSGNTIYF
>TRBJ1-1|TRBD1|TRBV29-1
CSVGTGINTEAFF
>TRBJ2-1|TRBD2|TRBV7-2
CASSFELAGKSSYNEQFF
>TRBJ2-7|TRBD2|TRBV6-5
CASRPRLAGVYEQYF
>TRBJ2-7|.|TRBV6-2/TRBV6-3
CASSYSGHEQYF
>TRBJ2-1|.|TRBV19
CASSILGVNEQFF
>TRBJ2-5|.|TRBV29-1
CSVDGEARPTQYF
>TRBJ1-5|.|TRBV6-5
CASSTRDSNQPQHF
>TRBJ2-1|TRBD1|TRBV18
CASSPSGQGYNEQFF
>TRBJ2-1|TRBD2|TRBV11-3
CASSYPNSRLAGEVEQFF
>TRBJ2-7|.|TRBV2
CASTVQGSSYEQYF
>TRBJ2-1|TRBD2|TRBV18
CASSLLGLAGVDEQFF
>TRBJ2-5|TRBD1|TRBV5-1
CASSKERTGGGQTQYF
>TRBJ2-5|.|TRBV29-1
CSVRTDFQETQYF
>TRBJ2-3|.|TRBV19
CASSIGGKVTDTQYF
>TRBJ1-2|.|TRBV11-3
CASSLKSYGYTF
>TRBJ2-1|TRBD1|TRBV7-9
CASSLVQGAESEQFF
>TRBJ2-1|TRBD1|TRBV5-1
CASSLDGTGFGNEQFF
>TRBJ2-2|.|TRBV28
CASNQWPKNANTGELFF
>TRBJ2-3|TRBD1|TRBV27
CASSFWGDRGHGDTQYF
>TRBJ2-4|TRBD2|TRBV3-1/TRBV3-2
CASSQGGRNIQYF
>TRBJ2-1|.|TRBV9
CASSVEARSNEQFF
>TRBJ1-4|.|TRBV2
CASSEKREKLFF
>TRBJ1-2|TRBD1|TRBV24-1
CATSDGQGTTF
>TRBJ1-1|.|TRBV27
CASQRESMNTEAFF
>TRBJ2-1|.|TRBV4-2
CASSSRDIYNEQFF
>TRBJ2-2|TRBD2|TRBV5-4
CASSSRRTSGSAGELFF
>TRBJ1-2|TRBD1|TRBV6-8
CASSYSGRGPVGYTF
>TRBJ2-6|.|TRBV19
CASSIVFIMGGAQVSGANVLTF
>TRBJ2-2|.|TRBV28
CASSPARSFTGELFF
>TRBJ2-3|TRBD2|TRBV6-2/TRBV6-3
CASSIRTSGPLTDTQYF
>TRBJ2-7|.|TRBV6-1
CASSEAGTLFSEQYF
>TRBJ2-1|TRBD2|TRBV20-1
CSASLAGVGNEQFF
>TRBJ2-7|.|TRBV14
CASSQRGPWDEQYF
>TRBJ2-1|TRBD2|TRBV5-5
CASSLLAGGRDEQFF
>TRBJ1-5|TRBD1|TRBV7-9
CASSPGTDFSNQPQHF
>TRBJ1-5|TRBD1|TRBV7-8
CASSLGQGNQPQHF
>TRBJ2-2|TRBD1|TRBV5-5
CASSPRTGFNTGELFF
>TRBJ2-7|.|TRBV7-9
CASGTDLSYEQYF
>TRBJ1-2|.|TRBV7-9
CASSLAQGRGYTF